This T cell receptor (beta chain) was found in a study of sequential checkpoint blockade in melanoma. For the study at large: Arm A got nivolumab then ipilimumab; arm B the reverse, 1:1.

The table came from immunoSEQ multiplex PCR; TCRdb's copy has only in-frame clones and leaves some out. This sample yields 10,000 or so clones, of which around two thirds are seen a single time; about 28% belongs to the top ten. Losses at the gene ends were 3 bases for V and 5 bases for J; bases not matched to a gene: 5. The CDR3 runs 15 residues. Germline V gene sequence: CDR1 SEHNR, CDR2 FQNEAQ (reference sequence). Treatment indicated: randomized to nivolumab then ipilimumab (arm A) or the reverse (arm B). Live CD3+CD8+ CD19− CD56− cells were sorted from PBMCs. The sequence derives from a human donor with melanoma. This material consisted of CD8+ T cells sorted from blood (inferred from file names), taken from a patient given nivolumab and ipilimumab in sequence. The rearrangement uses TRBV7-9 and TRBJ2-5; 11 bases map to TRBD2. The CDR3 spells CASSFSGRVFETQYF. CDR3 bases: TGTGCCAGCAGCTTTAGCGGGAGGGTGTTTGAGACCCAGTACTTC.